These 22 T cell receptor beta chains came from one sample sequenced in a study of T-cell memory formation after mild COVID-19. MiXCR, applied by TCRdb to the 5' RACE reads, yields one record per CDR3 protein. The table has around 470,000 distinct CDR3 sequences, 15% to 20% seen once; the top ten hold around 8%. Sample: PBMCs or a T cell subset sorted from them (not recorded which). The source is an adult woman who had mild COVID-19 (a few samples of this study predate the infection). Cell type and time point are not known.

The CDR3 protein is CSARVQGYEQYF. For the CDR3, the DNA is TGCAGTGCTAGGGTGCAGGGCTACGAGCAGTACTTC. The rearrangement uses TRBV20-1 and TRBJ2-7, with a weak D call TRBD1 (5 bases). Trimming removed 3 bases from V and 3 bases from J, with 9 bases in between. The CDR3 runs to 12 residues. Looked up from germline, CDR1 is DFQATT and CDR2 is SNEGSKA (reference sequence).

This chain joins TRBV15 and TRBJ2-7; the D is unclear. Trimming stripped 0 bases from V and 6 bases from J, with 6 bases between. The CDR3 has 12 amino acids. Germline V lookup: CDR1 LNHNV, CDR2 YYDKDF (reference sequence). CDR3 DNA: TGTGCCACCAGCAGAGATGGAATCGAGCAGTACTTC. It specifies CATSRDGIEQYF.

This clonotype was found many times. V usage is TRBV7-2 and J usage is TRBJ2-1, with 14 bases matching TRBD2. The CDR3 consists of 15 residues. Trimming took 3 bases from V and 5 from J; bases not matched to a gene: 0. Per germline, CDR1 SGHTA and CDR2 FQGNSA. The CDR3 region is CASSLGLAGDNEQFF. In DNA, the CDR3 is TGTGCCAGCAGCTTGGGACTAGCGGGAGACAATGAGCAGTTCTTC. The full variable domain, its missing parts supplied by reference TRBV7-2 and TRBJ2-1, is GAGVSQSPSNKVTEKGKDVELRCDPISGHTALYWYRQSLGQGLEFLIYFQGNSAPDKSGLPSDRFSAERTGGSVSTLTIQRTQQEDSAVYLCASSLGLAGDNEQFFGPGTRLTVL.

This chain connects TRBV10-3 to TRBJ2-7, with 8 bases identical to TRBD2. J gave up 4 bases and V 6 bases, and 11 bases lay outside the gene matches. The CDR3 has 15 residues. CDR1 is ENHRY, CDR2 SYGVKD, per germline. The chain's CDR3 is CAISGRAGGGYEQYF. DNA for the CDR3: TGTGCCATCAGCGGTCGGGCGGGAGGTGGATACGAGCAGTACTTC.

The rearrangement joins TRBV12-3 or TRBV12-4 to TRBJ2-5; 14 bases are a match to TRBD2. The CDR3 sequence is 16 residues long. V shed 5 bases, J shed 3 bases, and the junction held 5 bases outside the gene matches. The CDR3 sequence: CASSPTSGGAEETQYF. CDR3 coding DNA: TGTGCCAGCAGTCCGACTAGCGGGGGGGCTGAAGAGACCCAGTACTTC.

This clonotype was counted only a few times. The chain recombines TRBV5-1 with TRBJ2-7; D possibly corresponds to TRBD1 (6 bases). The CDR3 totals 13 residues. Per germline, CDR1 SGHRS and CDR2 YFSETQ. Trimming removed 1 base at V and 4 bases at J, with 9 bases between. Written as DNA, the CDR3 is TGCGCCAGCAGCTTGAGGGGGATGTACGAGCAGTACTTC. The encoded protein is CASSLRGMYEQYF.

In DNA form, the CDR3 reads TGTGCCACCAGTGATTTGAGGACTAGCGGGAGCACAGATACGCAGTATTTT. It specifies CATSDLRTSGSTDTQYF. J is TRBJ2-3 and V is TRBV24-1, with 11 bases identical to TRBD2. Germline V lookup: CDR1 KGHDR, CDR2 SFDVKD. V was pared by 0 bases and J by 0 bases, with 1 base of the junction left unmatched. The CDR3 spans 17 residues.

The rearrangement joins TRBV27 to TRBJ1-5; D not resolved. The CDR3 is 15 residues long. The V end was cut by 5 bases, the J end by 1 base, with 12 bases between. Germline CDR1 reads MNHEY; CDR2 reads SMNVEV (reference sequence). In DNA form, the CDR3 reads TGTGCCAGCAGTACCTACAGTGGGAGCAATCAGCCCCAGCATTTT. It specifies CASSTYSGSNQPQHF.

The rearrangement joins TRBV5-1 to TRBJ1-2, with D uncertain. CDR1 is SGHRS and CDR2 is YFSETQ in the germline V gene. The CDR3 length is 13 residues. V was pared by 1 base and J by 6 bases, with 10 bases between. The CDR3 loop reads CASSLSYTDGYTF. The DNA for the CDR3 is TGCGCCAGCAGCTTGAGTTATACGGATGGCTACACCTTC.

This chain links TRBV10-3 with TRBJ2-1; D unclear. In germline, CDR1 is ENHRY, CDR2 SYGVKD. Trimming stripped 4 bases from V and 2 bases from J, with 21 bases between. CDR3 length: 18 residues. The CDR3 bases are TGTGCCATCAGTGGAGGATCCCCGCGGAGCCCCGCCTACAATGAGCAGTTCTTC. Translating gives CAISGGSPRSPAYNEQFF.

This clonotype has just a few counts. This sequence joins TRBV7-3 and TRBJ2-2; TRBD1 matches at 9 bases. The germline CDR1 and CDR2 sequences are SGHTA and FQGTGA. V lost 2 bases and J lost 1; bases outside the gene matches: 2. This CDR3 has 16 residues. The CDR3 loop is CASSLLGQGNTGELFF. DNA for the CDR3: TGTGCCAGCAGCTTATTGGGACAGGGGAACACCGGGGAGCTGTTTTTT.

The J gene is TRBJ2-1, the V gene TRBV10-3; D unclear. Trimming shortened V by 6 bases and J by 0 bases, and 6 bases separated the two germline ends. The CDR3 length is 13 residues. Germline CDR1 reads ENHRY; CDR2 reads SYGVKD. The CDR3 DNA follows: TGTGCCATCAGCCCCGGCTCCTACAATGAGCAGTTCTTC. Translation: CAISPGSYNEQFF.

In its sample, this clonotype was seen many times. This rearrangement joins TRBV18 to TRBJ1-1; D call uncertain. CDR3 length equals 13 residues. V shed 2 bases and J shed 1 base, with 5 bases lying between them. Germline V gene lookup returns CDR1 KGHSH and CDR2 LQKENI. As DNA, the CDR3 is TGTGCCAGCTCACCAATACAGAACACTGAAGCTTTCTTT. It codes for CASSPIQNTEAFF.

CDR3 coding DNA: TGCGCCAGCAGCTTTACCCCGACAGGTGCTAGGAACTATGGCTACACCTTC. Amino acids: CASSFTPTGARNYGYTF. V and J are TRBV5-1 and TRBJ1-2; TRBD1 is a possible D gene (6 bases). The ends were cut back, 2 bases at V and 2 bases at J, with 19 bases in the middle. The length of the CDR3 is 17 residues. The germline V gene encodes CDR1 SGHRS and CDR2 YFSETQ.

V gene TRBV10-3 combines with J gene TRBJ1-1; maybe TRBD1 (6 bases). This CDR3 region has 13 residues. Trimming removed 10 bases from V and 1 base from J, with 13 bases in between. Looked up from germline, CDR1 is ENHRY and CDR2 is SYGVKD. In DNA, the CDR3 is TGTGCCAATGGAGCAGGGGCGAACACTGAAGCTTTCTTT. Translating it yields CANGAGANTEAFF.

The J gene is TRBJ2-1, the V gene TRBV2; perhaps TRBD1 as D (6 bases). CDR1 and CDR2 (germline): SNHLY, FYNNEI. The CDR3 runs 12 residues. V lost 6 bases and J 4 bases, leaving 7 bases between the germline ends. The CDR3 is CASRGTYNEQFF. The CDR3 bases are TGTGCCAGCAGGGGGACATACAATGAGCAGTTCTTC.

This clonotype was found a few times. In DNA, the CDR3 is TGCAGTGCTAGAGATCGCACAGACTACGAGCAGTACTTC. This encodes CSARDRTDYEQYF. V and J are TRBV20-1 and TRBJ2-7; D not resolved. Per germline, CDR1 DFQATT and CDR2 SNEGSKA (reference sequence). The CDR3 spans 13 residues. V was pared by 0 bases and J by 3 bases, with 9 bases between.

The chain has TRBV28 and TRBJ2-7; 7 bases match TRBD2. This CDR3 is 16 amino acids long. CDR1 is MDHEN, CDR2 SYDVKM, per germline. The J segment lost 0 bases and the V segment lost 7 bases, leaving 12 bases of the junction unmatched. CDR3 sequence reads: CASMSPWGGNSYEQYF. In nucleotides, the CDR3 is TGTGCCAGCATGTCACCGTGGGGGGGGAACTCCTACGAGCAGTACTTC. Filled out from reference TRBV28 and TRBJ2-7, the complete variable domain reads DVKVTQSSRYLVKRTGEKVFLECVQDMDHENMFWYRQDPGLGLRLIYFSYDVKMKEKGDIPEGYSVSREKKERFSLILESASTNQTSMYLCASMSPWGGNSYEQYFGPGTRLTVT.

V is TRBV20-1 and J is TRBJ1-4; D ambiguous. Germline values: CDR1 DFQATT, CDR2 SNEGSKA (reference sequence). This CDR3 contains 15 residues. V lost 5 bases, J lost 0 bases, and 13 bases lay in between. For the CDR3, the DNA is TGCAGTGCTGCCCTGGTGGCACCAACTAATGAAAAACTGTTTTTT. It translates to CSAALVAPTNEKLFF.

This chain connects TRBV2 to TRBJ1-1; D remains ambiguous. CDR1 is SNHLY and CDR2 is FYNNEI in the germline V gene. The CDR3 is 12 amino acids. V lost 3 bases, J lost 8 bases, and 10 bases lay in between. The CDR3 region is CASSDDTQEAFF. CDR3 DNA sequence: TGTGCCAGCAGTGACGACACCCAGGAAGCTTTCTTT.

This clonotype was recorded a few times. The chain carries TRBV12-3 or TRBV12-4 and TRBJ1-2, with 9 bases fitting TRBD1. Germline trimming cut 4 bases from V and 5 bases from J; bases unmatched to any gene: 2. This CDR3 spans 13 amino acids. DNA for the CDR3: TGTGCCAGCAGTTGGACAGGGGAATATGGCTACACCTTC. Protein: CASSWTGEYGYTF.

This clonotype was counted a few times. The chain links TRBV29-1 to TRBJ2-3; D might be TRBD2 (5 bases). The CDR3 sequence is 13 residues long. CDR1 and CDR2 (germline): SQVTM, ANQGSEA. V was clipped by 4 bases and J by 1 base, with 9 bases between them. CDR3 DNA sequence: TGCAGCGTTGTGAGGGCTCGCACAGATACGCAGTATTTT. Protein sequence: CSVVRARTDTQYF.